These T cell receptor beta chains were read from a single sample in a study of CD8+ T cells in alopecia areata. Only in-frame clones appear in the TCRdb table, and some are missing; sequencing was by immunoSEQ multiplex PCR. Of more than 85,000 clones in the sample, 35% to 50% were seen once. Sequencing input: CD4+ T cells sorted from blood. Every receptor here comes from a human donor with alopecia areata. The CDR3 runs from the conserved cysteine through the conserved F or W. The order of the fields is D gene, V gene, J gene, clone size, CDR3 protein, CDR3 DNA. D genes are given only for firm matches. A row's size may be missing; if present it is once, few, many or a size class.

-	TRBV20-1	TRBJ2-5	-	CSAVRDRDQYF	TGCAGTGCAGTACGGGACCGAGACCAGTACTTC
-	TRBV9	TRBJ1-4	-	CASSVEPAPNEKLFF	TGTGCCAGCAGCGTAGAGCCAGCCCCTAATGAGAAACTGTTTTTT
TRBD2	TRBV7-2	TRBJ2-3	many	CASSLAGGIDTQYF	TGTGCCAGCAGCTTAGCGGGAGGGATAGATACGCAGTATTTT
TRBD2	TRBV28	TRBJ2-3	-	CASSLLGLSTDTQYF	TGTGCCAGCAGTTTATTGGGACTAAGCACAGATACGCAGTATTTT
-	TRBV6-5	TRBJ2-1	-	CASSYSNRGPYNEQFF	TGTGCCAGCAGTTACTCCAACCGGGGGCCCTACAATGAGCAGTTCTTC
-	TRBV6-6	TRBJ2-3	-	CASSDVRGTDTQYF	TGTGCCAGCAGTGACGTTCGTGGCACAGATACGCAGTATTTT
-	TRBV14	TRBJ2-7	few	CASSHRGRSYEQYF	TGTGCCAGCAGCCACCGCGGTCGATCCTACGAGCAGTACTTC
TRBD1	TRBV30	TRBJ2-7	-	CAWRGTGDEQYF	TGTGCCTGGAGGGGGACAGGGGACGAGCAGTACTTC
-	TRBV2	TRBJ1-5	-	CASSYDTHQPQHF	TGTGCCAGCAGTTACGACACCCATCAGCCCCAGCATTTT
-	TRBV7-9	TRBJ1-5	few	CAIGQDNQPQHF	TGTGCCATCGGACAAGACAATCAGCCCCAGCATTTT
-	TRBV30	TRBJ1-1	-	CAWSRGMDTEAFF	TGTGCCTGGAGTCGAGGGATGGACACTGAAGCTTTCTTT
TRBD1	TRBV28	TRBJ2-7	-	CASSSAGQGEYEQYF	TGTGCCAGCAGTTCCGCTGGACAGGGGGAATACGAGCAGTACTTC
-	TRBV30	TRBJ2-7	-	CALGTFHEQYF	TGTGCCCTTGGGACATTCCACGAGCAGTACTTC
-	TRBV9	TRBJ2-3	-	CASSVVDYPTDTQYF	TGTGCCAGCAGCGTAGTGGACTACCCAACGGATACGCAGTATTTT
-	TRBV20-1	TRBJ1-3	-	CSARGKNTIYF	TGCAGTGCTAGAGGGAAAAACACCATATATTTT
-	TRBV29-1	TRBJ2-1	once	CSVDYFGSNEQFF	TGCAGCGTTGATTATTTCGGGAGTAATGAGCAGTTCTTC